These 21 T cell receptor beta chains share one sample of origin, sequenced in a study of identical twins. Each CDR3 protein is one row after TCRdb ran MiXCR on the 5' RACE reads. The sample lists approximately 350,000 distinct CDR3 sequences, approximately 13% seen once, with 7.2% in the top ten. The same sample was also used in a study of yellow fever vaccine responses in identical twins.

Sequencing input: CD8+ T cells sorted from blood. The receptors derive from a woman aged 18-35 years in good health.

The table lists this clonotype with a few counts. The chain carries TRBV27 and TRBJ2-1; TRBD1 is a possible D gene (5 bases). This CDR3 region has 17 residues. Trimming took 8 bases from V and 8 from J, leaving 28 bases between them. CDR1 MNHEY and CDR2 SMNVEV come from the germline V gene (reference sequence). CDR3 in amino acids: CASSGTLQGPSGHEQFF. The DNA of the CDR3 is TGTGCCAGCTCAGGAACCCTCCAGGGCCCTAGTGGTCATGAGCAGTTCTTC.

This clonotype was seen more than once but under ten times. J is TRBJ2-7 and V is TRBV5-1, with D unclear. Germline CDR1 reads SGHRS; CDR2 reads YFSETQ. The CDR3 sequence is 13 residues long. V was trimmed by 2 bases and J by 4 bases, leaving 10 bases between them. CDR3 region: CASSFSVSYEQYF. DNA of the CDR3: TGCGCCAGCAGCTTCTCAGTTAGTTACGAGCAGTACTTC.

This clonotype was observed a single time. This may be a read error: a much more frequent sequence differs by one nucleotide. This sequence joins TRBV2 and TRBJ2-7; D tentatively fits TRBD1 or TRBD2 (7 bases each). The CDR3 is 14 amino acids. The V gene's germline CDR1 is SNHLY and CDR2 FYNNEI. Written as DNA, the CDR3 is TGTGTCAGCAGTCCAGGGGGGGGCGCCTACGAGCAGTACTTC. This codes for CVSSPGGGAYEQYF.

This clonotype appeared a single time. This rearrangement joins TRBV11-2 to TRBJ2-7, with D perhaps matching TRBD2 (6 bases). Looked up from germline, CDR1 is SGHAT and CDR2 is FQNNGV. The V gene lost 11 bases and the J gene lost 7 bases, with 24 bases spanning the gap. The CDR3 is 14 residues long. CDR3 bases: TGTGCCGTCAGCTCCCCAAACGCGGGGCGTGAGCAGTACGTC. Residues: CAVSSPNAGREQYV.

This clonotype was seen a few times. The V call is TRBV10-2, the J call TRBJ1-5; TRBD1 agrees at 9 bases. Trimming at V came to 7 bases and at J to 4 bases, leaving 2 bases not matched to a gene. In germline, CDR1 is WSHSY, CDR2 SAAADI. This CDR3 comprises 13 residues. The CDR3 loop is CASTGQGNQPQHF. In DNA, the CDR3 is TGCGCCAGCACCGGACAGGGGAATCAGCCCCAGCATTTT.

In its sample, this clonotype was seen a few times. V usage is TRBV2 and J usage is TRBJ2-7; 11 bases line up with TRBD2. From germline, CDR1 is SNHLY and CDR2 FYNNEI. This CDR3 contains 15 residues. With V trimmed by 4 bases and J by 3 bases, 5 bases remained unmatched. CDR3 nucleotide sequence: TGTGCCAGCAGTGCCCGACTAGCGGGGTACTACGAGCAGTACGTC. Translation gives CASSARLAGYYEQYV.

This chain joins TRBV4-2 and TRBJ2-2, with D hard to call. From germline, CDR1 is LGHNA and CDR2 YNFKEQ. Deletions cut 0 bases from V and 1 base from J, with 6 bases between. The CDR3 sequence is 15 residues long. CDR3 protein: CASSQDFMNTGELFF. The CDR3 DNA follows: TGTGCCAGCAGCCAAGATTTTATGAACACCGGGGAGCTGTTTTTT.

At least ten counts were recorded for this clonotype. The chain has TRBV7-6 and TRBJ2-3; D call uncertain. This CDR3 region has 11 residues. V lost 2 bases and J 7 bases, leaving 4 bases between the germline ends. From germline, CDR1 is SGHVS and CDR2 FNYEAQ. The CDR3 sequence: CASSLTNTQYF. Written as DNA, the CDR3 is TGTGCCAGCAGCTTAACCAATACGCAGTATTTT.

V and J are TRBV20-1 and TRBJ2-1; D remains ambiguous. The CDR3 loop spans 16 amino acids. The V end was cut by 6 bases, the J end by 4 bases, with 22 bases between. Germline V lookup: CDR1 DFQATT, CDR2 SNEGSKA (reference sequence). The CDR3 is CSAPVRNYIGYNEQFF. CDR3 DNA sequence: TGCAGTGCCCCAGTGCGCAACTACATAGGGTACAATGAGCAGTTCTTC.

V and J are TRBV7-6 and TRBJ2-3; a possible D gene is TRBD2 (6 bases). Deletions cut 3 bases from V and 0 bases from J, with 7 bases between. The germline gives CDR1 SGHVS, CDR2 FNYEAQ. The CDR3 has 14 amino acids. CDR3 in amino acids: CASSLRDSTDTQYF. The CDR3 nucleotides are TGTGCCAGCAGCTTGCGGGACAGCACAGATACGCAGTATTTT. Using reference TRBV7-6 and TRBJ2-3 for the parts outside the CDR3, the full variable domain is GAGVSQSPRYKVTKRGQDVALRCDPISGHVSLYWYRQALGQGPEFLTYFNYEAQQDKSGLPNDRFSAERPEGSISTLTIQRTEQRDSAMYRCASSLRDSTDTQYFGPGTRLTVL.

This clonotype was detected many times. The chain combines TRBV6-5 with TRBJ2-3; the D is unclear. CDR1 and CDR2 from the germline V gene are MNHEY and SVGAGI. There are 13 residues in the CDR3. V gave up 2 bases and J gave up 2 bases, with 5 bases separating them. CDR3 sequence reads: CASSYGVTDTQYF. For the CDR3, the DNA is TGTGCCAGCAGTTACGGGGTCACAGATACGCAGTATTTT.

The J gene is TRBJ2-7, the V gene TRBV12-3 or TRBV12-4; no clear D. The CDR3 is made up of 14 amino acids. Trimming took off 5 bases at V and 0 bases at J, with 11 bases between the two ends. This CDR3 reads CASSGSSSSYEQYF. CDR3 DNA: TGTGCCAGCAGTGGTAGCAGCAGCTCCTACGAGCAGTACTTC.

V gene TRBV2 combines with J gene TRBJ2-1; D not certain. V was pared by 5 bases and J by 4 bases, with 12 bases between. The CDR3 is 14 amino acids. CDR1 is SNHLY, CDR2 FYNNEI, per germline. The CDR3 loop is CASSYGYEYNEQFF. The CDR3 coding sequence is TGTGCCAGCAGTTACGGGTATGAATACAATGAGCAGTTCTTC.

J is TRBJ1-1 and V is TRBV29-1; D gene uncertain. CDR1 SQVTM and CDR2 ANQGSEA come from the germline V gene. The CDR3 spans 11 residues. Between the trimmed V and J ends, which lost 7 bases and 6 bases, there was a span of 12 bases. The CDR3 coding sequence is TGCAGCGCTGGGATATATGCTGAAGCTTTCTTT. The encoded protein is CSAGIYAEAFF. The full variable domain, its missing parts supplied by reference TRBV29-1 and TRBJ1-1, is SAVISQKPSRDICQRGTSLTIQCQVDSQVTMMFWYRQQPGQSLTLIATANQGSEATYESGFVIDKFPISRPNLTFSTLTVSNMSPEDSSIYLCSAGIYAEAFFGQGTRLTVV.

This clonotype was observed a handful of times. The V and J genes are TRBV27 and TRBJ1-2, with TRBD1 as a possible D gene (5 bases). The V and J ends lost 5 bases and 6 bases respectively, with 28 bases between them. Per germline, CDR1 MNHEY and CDR2 SMNVEV (reference sequence). The CDR3 is 18 amino acids. This CDR3 is CASSLQRTTRLGFDGYTF. Written as DNA, the CDR3 is TGTGCCAGCAGTCTTCAACGGACAACAAGGCTGGGGTTTGATGGCTACACCTTC.

There are a few counts of this clonotype. V is TRBV7-8 and J is TRBJ2-6, with D tentatively TRBD1 (6 bases). The V gene's germline CDR1 is SGHVS and CDR2 FQNEAQ. The CDR3 runs 16 residues. Trimming took 2 bases from V and 5 from J, leaving 13 bases between them. In DNA form, the CDR3 reads TGTGCCAGCAGCTTAAGGCAGGGGCCCAGGGCCAACGTCCTGACTTTC. Translating gives CASSLRQGPRANVLTF.

This clonotype has a handful of counts. This sequence joins TRBV12-3 or TRBV12-4 and TRBJ2-5, with D unclear. V lost 2 bases and J lost 4, with 11 bases in between. This CDR3 contains 14 residues. The DNA of the CDR3 is TGTGCCAGCAGTTTAACGAAGGGAACAGAGACCCAGTACTTC. This gives the protein CASSLTKGTETQYF.

The sample holds a few counts of this clonotype. V usage is TRBV6-2 or TRBV6-3 and J usage is TRBJ2-7; perhaps TRBD1 as D (5 bases). The CDR3 runs 14 residues. Trimming removed 2 bases from V and 4 bases from J, with 12 bases in between. Germline-derived CDR1 and CDR2 are MNHEY and SVGEGT. The DNA for the CDR3 is TGTGCCAGCAGTTACGGGGCCTCGAAATACGAGCAGTACTTC. Translating it yields CASSYGASKYEQYF.

The rearrangement joins TRBV6-1 to TRBJ2-5; a weak D match, TRBD2 (6 bases). The CDR3 has 15 amino acids. V lost 4 bases to trimming and J lost 5 bases, with 17 bases between them. Germline CDR1 and CDR2: MNHNS and SASEGT. CDR3 bases: TGTGCCAGCAGTGCCCACCTCGGCGGGGCTGAGACCCAGTACTTC. Translated: CASSAHLGGAETQYF.

This clonotype has a single count. The CDR3 DNA reads TGTGCCAGCAGTGATTTTAGCGACGGCACAGATACGCAGTATTTT. This encodes CASSDFSDGTDTQYF. V gene TRBV2 combines with J gene TRBJ2-3; possibly TRBD2 for D (5 bases). The V gene's germline CDR1 is SNHLY and CDR2 FYNNEI. V was trimmed by 3 bases and J by 1 base, leaving 11 bases between them. The CDR3 spans 15 residues.

The genes are TRBV7-6 and TRBJ2-1; possible D gene TRBD2, 6 bases. V was clipped by 4 bases and J by 3 bases, with 19 bases between them. Germline CDR1 SGHVS, CDR2 FNYEAQ. The CDR3 loop spans 17 amino acids. CDR3 bases: TGTGCCAGCAGCTCGGCCTTGGGGACTGGGGTCTACAATGAGCAGTTCTTC. Translating gives CASSSALGTGVYNEQFF. The full variable domain, with the rest looked up from reference TRBV7-6 and TRBJ2-1, is GAGVSQSPRYKVTKRGQDVALRCDPISGHVSLYWYRQALGQGPEFLTYFNYEAQQDKSGLPNDRFSAERPEGSISTLTIQRTEQRDSAMYRCASSSALGTGVYNEQFFGPGTRLTVL.